This T cell receptor (beta chain) stems from a study of patients and donors after allogeneic stem cell transplantation. This clonotype was observed a handful of times. An end of the junction differs from the germline gene, which may be a read error. TCRdb fed the RT-PCR reads into MiXCR, producing one record per CDR3 protein. The data contain some 60,000 distinct CDR3 sequences, less than 15% of them singletons. CDR1 and CDR2 from the germline V gene are SEHNR and FQNEAQ (reference sequence). The CDR3 sequence is 12 residues long. Sequencing was carried out using blood, either unsorted or a sorted T cell fraction (not recorded which). The chain is built from TRBV7-9 and TRBJ2-7; D might be TRBD2 (6 bases). This clonotype was obtained from a human donor who was either an allogeneic HSCT recipient or a stem cell or donor lymphocyte infusion donor (not recorded which). It is not recorded whose cells these are; they may come from a transplant donor. CDR3 DNA: TGTGCCAGCAGCCTAGCGACCTACGAGCAGTACTTC. Amino acid sequence: CASSLATYEQYF. The full variable domain, in which reference TRBV7-9 and TRBJ2-7 provide the parts outside the CDR3, is DTGVSQNPRHKITKRGQNVTFRCDPISEHNRLYWYRQTLGQGPEFLTYFQNEAQLEKSRLLSDRFSAERPKGSFSTLEIQRTEQGDSAMYLCASSLATYEQYFGPGTRLTVT.